The next 23 T cell receptor beta chains were all read from a single sample in a study of Graves' ophthalmopathy and Graves' hyperthyroidism. Amplification from RNA transcripts yielded the TCR beta CDR3 regions. The workflow started with a first-round RT-PCR run with HTBI primers and then moved on to a second-round multiplex PCR. TCRdb re-derived calls from the multiplex PCR reads in MiXCR, one entry per CDR3 protein. This sample has 620,000 or so distinct CDR3 sequences, with about 20% found just once. Material: peripheral blood. Receptors were obtained from a woman aged 18-29 years with stable Graves' hyperthyroidism. Some clones in this sample may be carry-over from other donors' samples.

This clonotype was seen repeatedly, ten times or more. Its ends do not fully match the called genes, so a read error is possible. V gene TRBV5-1 combines with J gene TRBJ2-7; TRBD1 aligns across 9 bases. Looked up from germline, CDR1 is SGHRS and CDR2 is YFSETQ. The CDR3 has 15 amino acids. The DNA of the CDR3 is TGTGCCAGCAGCTTAGCCGGGACAGGGACCTACGAGCAGTACTTC. Its protein is CASSLAGTGTYEQYF.

The sample holds one count of this clonotype. The chain is built from TRBV25-1 and TRBJ1-3; D is unresolved. Trimming took off 4 bases at V and 0 bases at J, with 7 bases between the two ends. The germline V gene encodes CDR1 MGHDK and CDR2 SYGVNS. The CDR3 is 14 residues long. As DNA, the CDR3 is TGTGCCAGCAGTGGCGTTTCCTCTGGAAACACCATATATTTT. Its protein product is CASSGVSSGNTIYF.

The sample holds many counts of this clonotype. The chain links TRBV12-3 or TRBV12-4 to TRBJ2-2; D is possibly TRBD1 (5 bases). V was clipped by 4 bases and J by 6 bases, with 12 bases between them. This CDR3 contains 14 residues. CDR3 DNA sequence: TGTGCCAGCAGTTGGGCAGGGATCGCCGGGGAGCTGTTTTTT. This encodes CASSWAGIAGELFF.

This clonotype was seen repeatedly, ten times or more. The rearrangement joins TRBV12-3 or TRBV12-4 to TRBJ1-1, with D possibly TRBD1 on 6 matching bases. V was shortened by 7 bases and J by 5 bases, with 14 bases between the two germline ends. This CDR3 has 13 residues. The CDR3 DNA follows: TGTGCCAGCACCCTATTAACAGGGACTGAAGCTTTCTTT. Its translation: CASTLLTGTEAFF.

The chain joins TRBV6-1 to TRBJ1-5; the match to TRBD1 covers 9 bases. Trimming cost V 4 bases and J 5 bases; bases outside gene matches: 6. CDR3 length equals 15 residues. The germline V gene encodes CDR1 MNHNS and CDR2 SASEGT. CDR3 in amino acids: CASSVRTGDYQPQHF. The CDR3 DNA follows: TGTGCCAGCAGTGTACGGACAGGGGATTATCAGCCCCAGCATTTT.

This clonotype was found many times. The CDR3 sequence: CASSVGQDALYGYTF. CDR3 sequence (DNA): TGTGCCAGCAGCGTGGGACAGGACGCTCTCTATGGCTACACCTTC. V gene TRBV9 combines with J gene TRBJ1-2; 8 bases line up with TRBD1. The CDR3 runs 15 residues. The germline V gene has CDR1 SGDLS and CDR2 YYNGEE. Losses at the gene ends were 2 bases for V and 4 bases for J; bases not matched to a gene: 7.

This clonotype came up many times. This rearrangement joins TRBV11-2 to TRBJ2-6; 12 positions match TRBD2. From germline, CDR1 is SGHAT and CDR2 FQNNGV. This CDR3 contains 20 residues. Trimming removed 5 bases from V and 0 bases from J; junction bases left unmatched: 11. CDR3 coding DNA: TGTGCCAGCAGCGAGATTCTAGCGGGGGGGCCGTACTCTGGGGCCAACGTCCTGACTTTC. Translation gives CASSEILAGGPYSGANVLTF.

Note on this clonotype: One end of the junction varies from germline; a read error may be responsible. This rearrangement joins TRBV6-1 to TRBJ1-3; no clear D. The CDR3 spans 13 residues. Germline V gene sequence: CDR1 MNHNS, CDR2 SASEGT. DNA for the CDR3: TGTGCCAGCATTGAAGTGGGAGGAAACACCATATATTTT. Translation gives CASIEVGGNTIYF.

This clonotype was detected many times. This chain connects TRBV6-1 to TRBJ1-5; 9 bases align to TRBD1. Per germline, CDR1 MNHNS and CDR2 SASEGT. The V segment lost 1 base and the J segment 9 bases; nucleotides outside the gene matches: 7. The CDR3 totals 15 residues. The CDR3 sequence: CASSEGGTGSWPQHF. As DNA, the CDR3 is TGTGCCAGCAGTGAAGGAGGGACAGGGTCTTGGCCCCAGCATTTT.

This clonotype was recorded many times. J is TRBJ2-5 and V is TRBV5-6, with D perhaps assigned TRBD1 or TRBD2 (6 bases each). The CDR3 has 17 residues. CDR1 SGHDT and CDR2 YYEEEE come from the germline V gene. Trimming left V 2 bases short and J 4 bases short, with 21 bases between. CDR3 amino acids: CASSFLGGAFGGETQYF. CDR3 sequence (DNA): TGTGCCAGCAGCTTTTTGGGGGGCGCTTTCGGTGGAGAGACCCAGTACTTC.

There are many counts of this clonotype. This rearrangement joins TRBV12-3 or TRBV12-4 to TRBJ1-2; 8 bases map to TRBD1. V gave up 3 bases and J gave up 7 bases; unmatched junction bases: 7. This CDR3 comprises 14 residues. The CDR3 protein is CASSLSDRASGYTF. In DNA, the CDR3 is TGTGCCAGCAGTTTGTCGGACAGGGCGTCTGGCTACACCTTC.

The chain couples TRBV12-3 or TRBV12-4 to TRBJ2-2; TRBD2 aligns across 8 bases. The CDR3 extends over 14 amino acids. V lost 5 bases and J lost 4; bases outside the gene matches: 3. The CDR3 protein is CASSRTSPTGELFF. CDR3 sequence (DNA): TGTGCCAGCAGTCGGACTAGCCCCACCGGGGAGCTGTTTTTT.

The sample holds many counts of this clonotype. The genes are TRBV7-2 and TRBJ2-7; 10 bases agree with TRBD2. The germline CDR1 and CDR2 sequences are SGHTA and FQGNSA. CDR3 length: 13 residues. After removal of 3 bases from V and 4 bases from J, the junction contained 0 bases not matched to a gene. CDR3 sequence (DNA): TGTGCCAGCAGCTTTAGCGGGGGGTACGAGCAGTACTTC. This codes for CASSFSGGYEQYF.

This clonotype was counted at least ten times. The gene calls are TRBV9 and TRBJ1-2, with D possibly matching TRBD1 (5 bases). Germline CDR1 and CDR2: SGDLS and YYNGEE. The CDR3 is 15 residues long. V lost 4 bases and J 5 bases, leaving 18 bases between the germline ends. The DNA of the CDR3 is TGTGCCAGCAGCCCCGAGGGAGGGGCCCTGTATGGCTACACCTTC. Amino acids: CASSPEGGALYGYTF.

Ten or more counts support this clonotype. The chain is built from TRBV12-3 or TRBV12-4 and TRBJ1-6, with no clear D. The CDR3 runs 15 residues. V was shortened by 5 bases and J by 2 bases, with 10 bases between the two germline ends. The CDR3 sequence is CASSREATYNSPLHF. For the CDR3, the DNA is TGTGCCAGCAGTAGGGAGGCCACCTATAATTCACCCCTCCACTTT.

This clonotype has a single count. The J gene is TRBJ2-7, the V gene TRBV20-1; TRBD2 matches at 14 bases. The germline gives CDR1 DFQATT, CDR2 SNEGSKA (reference sequence). The J segment lost 6 bases and the V segment lost 6 bases, leaving 10 bases of the junction unmatched. CDR3 length equals 15 residues. CDR3 in amino acids: CSAEIGLAGGGEQYF. The CDR3 nucleotides are TGCAGTGCAGAAATTGGACTAGCGGGGGGAGGCGAGCAGTACTTC.

This clonotype has ten or more counts. As DNA, the CDR3 is TGTGCCAGCAGCCACTCCGGGACCCTTAACACTGAAGCTTTCTTT. It specifies CASSHSGTLNTEAFF. The rearrangement joins TRBV3-1 to TRBJ1-1, with D possibly being TRBD1 (5 bases). Germline V gene data show CDR1 as LGHDT and CDR2 as YNNKEL (reference sequence). There are 15 residues in the CDR3. V was shortened by 3 bases and J by 2 bases, with 13 bases between the two germline ends. The entire variable domain, with the rest obtained from reference TRBV3-1 and TRBJ1-1, is as follows: DTAVSQTPKYLVTQMGNDKSIKCEQNLGHDTMYWYKQDSKKFLKIMFSYNNKELIINETVPNRFSPKSPDKAHLNLHINSLELGDSAVYFCASSHSGTLNTEAFFGQGTRLTVV.

This clonotype was seen at least ten times. The chain uses TRBV12-3 or TRBV12-4 and TRBJ2-7, with D unclear. The CDR3 totals 13 residues. The V and J ends lost 1 base and 4 bases respectively, with 8 bases between them. The CDR3 region has the DNA TGTGCCAGCAGTTTAGGGCACCAATACGAGCAGTACTTC. Amino acids: CASSLGHQYEQYF.

The V and J genes are TRBV20-1 and TRBJ2-7; a possible D gene is TRBD1 (6 bases). The CDR3 totals 15 residues. V lost 0 bases and J 6 bases, leaving 18 bases between the germline ends. Germline V lookup: CDR1 DFQATT, CDR2 SNEGSKA (reference sequence). The CDR3 nucleotides read TGCAGTGCTAGAGATAATCGGGACATTACGATCGAGCAGTACTTC. Translated, it gives CSARDNRDITIEQYF.

The J gene is TRBJ1-2, the V gene TRBV6-1, with a possible D match to TRBD1 (5 bases). Trimming stripped 10 bases from V and 4 bases from J, with 19 bases between. The germline gives CDR1 MNHNS, CDR2 SASEGT. The CDR3 totals 14 residues. The CDR3 sequence: CATSQRGRAYGYTF. Written as DNA, the CDR3 is TGTGCCACCTCCCAGAGGGGACGGGCCTATGGCTACACCTTC.

This clonotype was counted at least ten times. This rearrangement joins TRBV28 to TRBJ2-7, with TRBD2 identical over 7 bases. Germline V gives CDR1 MDHEN, CDR2 SYDVKM. CDR3 length: 15 residues. V lost 3 bases to trimming and J lost 4 bases; unmatched junction nucleotides: 9. Written as DNA, the CDR3 is TGTGCCAGCAGTTTCGCGGGGGAGCGCATATACGAGCAGTACTTC. As protein: CASSFAGERIYEQYF. Based on the CDR3 plus reference TRBV28 and TRBJ2-7, the full variable domain is DVKVTQSSRYLVKRTGEKVFLECVQDMDHENMFWYRQDPGLGLRLIYFSYDVKMKEKGDIPEGYSVSREKKERFSLILESASTNQTSMYLCASSFAGERIYEQYFGPGTRLTVT.

This clonotype was seen many times. The genes are TRBV12-3 or TRBV12-4 and TRBJ2-6; D unclear. This CDR3 spans 16 amino acids. V dropped 3 bases and J dropped 5 bases, with 14 bases sitting between them. This CDR3 is CASSLTDHLRANVLTF. The CDR3 bases are TGTGCCAGCAGTTTGACGGATCATCTTCGGGCCAACGTCCTGACTTTC.

The rearrangement uses TRBV6-1 and TRBJ1-1, with D possibly TRBD1 on 6 matching bases. Trimming cost V 6 bases and J 5 bases, with 22 bases left between them. The CDR3 runs 16 residues. The germline gives CDR1 MNHNS, CDR2 SASEGT. This chain's CDR3 is CASRPGAYRRVTEAFF. CDR3 DNA: TGTGCCAGCAGGCCGGGGGCGTATAGAAGGGTTACTGAAGCTTTCTTT.